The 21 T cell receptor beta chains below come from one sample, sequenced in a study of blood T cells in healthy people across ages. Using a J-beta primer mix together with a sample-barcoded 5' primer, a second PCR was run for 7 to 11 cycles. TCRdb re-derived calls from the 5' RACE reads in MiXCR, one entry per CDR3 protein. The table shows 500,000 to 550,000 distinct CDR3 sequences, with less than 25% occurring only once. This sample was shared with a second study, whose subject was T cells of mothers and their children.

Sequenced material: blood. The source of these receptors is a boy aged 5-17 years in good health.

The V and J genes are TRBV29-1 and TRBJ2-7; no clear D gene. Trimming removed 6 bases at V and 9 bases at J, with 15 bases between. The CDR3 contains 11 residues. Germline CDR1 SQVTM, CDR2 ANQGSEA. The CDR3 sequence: CSVAVVTGQYF. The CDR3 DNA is TGCAGCGTGGCCGTGGTAACGGGGCAGTACTTC.

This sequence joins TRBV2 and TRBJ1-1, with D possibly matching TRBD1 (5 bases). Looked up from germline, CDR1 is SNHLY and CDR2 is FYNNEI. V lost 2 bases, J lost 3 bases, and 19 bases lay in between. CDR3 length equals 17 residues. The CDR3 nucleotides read TGTGCCAGCAGTGAAAAGGGGAGTGTCAGATGGTACACTGAAGCTTTCTTT. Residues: CASSEKGSVRWYTEAFF. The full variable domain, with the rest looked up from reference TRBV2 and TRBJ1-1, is EPEVTQTPSHQVTQMGQEVILRCVPISNHLYFYWYRQILGQKVEFLVSFYNNEISEKSEIFDDQFSVERPDGSNFTLKIRSTKLEDSAMYFCASSEKGSVRWYTEAFFGQGTRLTVV.

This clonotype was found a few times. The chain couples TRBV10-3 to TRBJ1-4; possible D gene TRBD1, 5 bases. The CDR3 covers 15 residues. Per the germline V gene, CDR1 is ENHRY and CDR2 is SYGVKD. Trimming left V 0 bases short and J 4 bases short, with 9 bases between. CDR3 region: CAISESGEVNEKLFF. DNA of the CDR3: TGTGCCATCAGTGAGTCGGGGGAGGTTAATGAAAAACTGTTTTTT.

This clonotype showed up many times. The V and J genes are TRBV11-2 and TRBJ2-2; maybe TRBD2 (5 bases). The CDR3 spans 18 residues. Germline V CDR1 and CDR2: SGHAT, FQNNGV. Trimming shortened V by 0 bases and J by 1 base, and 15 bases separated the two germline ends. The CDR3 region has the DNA TGTGCCAGCAGCTTAGATGGTTCAGGACTCGGGAACACCGGGGAGCTGTTTTTT. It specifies CASSLDGSGLGNTGELFF. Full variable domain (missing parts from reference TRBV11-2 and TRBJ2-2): EAGVAQSPRYKIIEKRQSVAFWCNPISGHATLYWYQQILGQGPKLLIQFQNNGVVDDSQLPKDRFSAERLKGVDSTLKIQPAKLEDSAVYLCASSLDGSGLGNTGELFFGEGSRLTVL.

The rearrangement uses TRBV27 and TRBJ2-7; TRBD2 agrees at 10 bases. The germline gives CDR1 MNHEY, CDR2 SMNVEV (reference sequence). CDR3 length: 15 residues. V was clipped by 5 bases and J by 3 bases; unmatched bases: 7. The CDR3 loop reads CASSDERGGFYEQYF. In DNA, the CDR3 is TGTGCCAGCAGTGACGAGCGGGGGGGGTTCTACGAGCAGTACTTC.

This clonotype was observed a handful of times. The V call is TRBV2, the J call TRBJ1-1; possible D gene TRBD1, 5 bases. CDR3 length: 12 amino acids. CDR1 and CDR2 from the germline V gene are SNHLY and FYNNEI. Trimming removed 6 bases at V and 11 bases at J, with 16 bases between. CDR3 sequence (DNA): TGTGCCAGCAGGCCGGGACTCCAAGAGGCTTTCTTT. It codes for CASRPGLQEAFF.

CDR3 region: CASKPWGSLNEKLFF. The CDR3 coding sequence is TGTGCCAGCAAACCCTGGGGCAGCTTGAATGAAAAACTGTTTTTT. The chain uses TRBV27 and TRBJ1-4; possible D gene TRBD1, 5 bases. Trimming took off 7 bases at V and 5 bases at J, with 17 bases between the two ends. This CDR3 has 15 residues. Germline CDR1 MNHEY, CDR2 SMNVEV (reference sequence).

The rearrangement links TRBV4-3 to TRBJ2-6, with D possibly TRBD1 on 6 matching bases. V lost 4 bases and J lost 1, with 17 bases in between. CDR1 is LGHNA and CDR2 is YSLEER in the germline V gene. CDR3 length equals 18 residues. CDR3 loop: CASSPGDTDPSGANVLTF. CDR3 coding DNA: TGCGCCAGCAGCCCAGGGGACACCGACCCGTCTGGGGCCAACGTCCTGACTTTC.

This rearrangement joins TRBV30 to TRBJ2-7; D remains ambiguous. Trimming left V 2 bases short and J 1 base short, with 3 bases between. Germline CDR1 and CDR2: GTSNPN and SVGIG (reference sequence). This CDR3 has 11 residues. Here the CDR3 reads CAWSLSYEQYF. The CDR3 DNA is TGTGCCTGGAGTCTGTCCTACGAGCAGTACTTC.

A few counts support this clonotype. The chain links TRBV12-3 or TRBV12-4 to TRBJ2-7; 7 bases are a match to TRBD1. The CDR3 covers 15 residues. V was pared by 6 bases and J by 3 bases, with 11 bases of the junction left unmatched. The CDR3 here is CASSPNPGQHYEQYF. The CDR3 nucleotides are TGTGCCAGCAGCCCTAATCCGGGACAGCACTACGAGCAGTACTTC.

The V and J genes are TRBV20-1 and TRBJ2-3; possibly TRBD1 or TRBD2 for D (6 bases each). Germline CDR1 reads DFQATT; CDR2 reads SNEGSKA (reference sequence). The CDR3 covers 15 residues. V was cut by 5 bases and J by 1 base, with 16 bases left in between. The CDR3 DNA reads TGCAGTGCTCCCCGGGGGCTAGTCCGCACAGATACGCAGTATTTT. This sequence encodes CSAPRGLVRTDTQYF.

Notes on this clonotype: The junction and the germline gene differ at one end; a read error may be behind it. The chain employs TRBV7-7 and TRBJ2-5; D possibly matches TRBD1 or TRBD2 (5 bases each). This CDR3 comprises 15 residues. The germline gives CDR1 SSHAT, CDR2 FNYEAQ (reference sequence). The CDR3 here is CASSLALRGQETQYF. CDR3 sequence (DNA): TGTGCTAGCAGCTTAGCATTGAGGGGCCAAGAGACCCAGTACTTC.

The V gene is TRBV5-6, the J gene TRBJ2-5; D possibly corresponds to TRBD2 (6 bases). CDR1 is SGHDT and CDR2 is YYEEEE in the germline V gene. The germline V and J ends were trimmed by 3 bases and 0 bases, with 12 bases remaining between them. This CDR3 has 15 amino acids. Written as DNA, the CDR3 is TGTGCCAGCAGCTCGGACTATTCGTACCAAGAGACCCAGTACTTC. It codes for CASSSDYSYQETQYF.

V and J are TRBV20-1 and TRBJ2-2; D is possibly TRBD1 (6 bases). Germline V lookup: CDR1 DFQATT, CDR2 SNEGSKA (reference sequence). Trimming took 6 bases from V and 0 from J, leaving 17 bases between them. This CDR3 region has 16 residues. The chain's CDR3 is CSAFRTARSNTGELFF. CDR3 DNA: TGCAGTGCCTTCCGGACAGCCCGTTCGAACACCGGGGAGCTGTTTTTT.

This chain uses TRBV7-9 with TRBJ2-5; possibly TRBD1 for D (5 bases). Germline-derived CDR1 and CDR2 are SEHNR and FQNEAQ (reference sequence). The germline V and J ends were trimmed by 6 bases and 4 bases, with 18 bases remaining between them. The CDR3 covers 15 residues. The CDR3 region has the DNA TGTGCCAGCAGGAATGCAGGGTGGCTCGGAGAGACCCAGTACTTC. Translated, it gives CASRNAGWLGETQYF.

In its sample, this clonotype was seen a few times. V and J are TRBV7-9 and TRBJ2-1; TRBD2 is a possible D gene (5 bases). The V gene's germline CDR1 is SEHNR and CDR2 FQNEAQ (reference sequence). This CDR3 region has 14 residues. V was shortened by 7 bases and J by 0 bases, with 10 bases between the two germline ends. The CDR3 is CASNGRPSYNEQFF. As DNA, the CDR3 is TGTGCCAGCAATGGGAGACCCTCCTACAATGAGCAGTTCTTC. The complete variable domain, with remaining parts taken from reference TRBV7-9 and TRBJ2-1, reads DTGVSQNPRHKITKRGQNVTFRCDPISEHNRLYWYRQTLGQGPEFLTYFQNEAQLEKSRLLSDRFSAERPKGSFSTLEIQRTEQGDSAMYLCASNGRPSYNEQFFGPGTRLTVL.

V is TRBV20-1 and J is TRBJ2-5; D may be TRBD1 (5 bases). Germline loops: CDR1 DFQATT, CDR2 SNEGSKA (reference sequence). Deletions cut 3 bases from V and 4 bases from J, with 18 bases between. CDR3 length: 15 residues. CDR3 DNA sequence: TGCAGTGCTAGTAGGGGCCCCGAGGAGCGAGAGACCCAGTACTTC. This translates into CSASRGPEERETQYF.

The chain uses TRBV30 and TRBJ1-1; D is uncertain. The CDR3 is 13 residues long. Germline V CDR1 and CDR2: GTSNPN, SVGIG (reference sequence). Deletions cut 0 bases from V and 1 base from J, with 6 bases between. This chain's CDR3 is CAWSVQRNTEAFF. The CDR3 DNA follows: TGTGCCTGGAGTGTCCAAAGGAACACTGAAGCTTTCTTT.

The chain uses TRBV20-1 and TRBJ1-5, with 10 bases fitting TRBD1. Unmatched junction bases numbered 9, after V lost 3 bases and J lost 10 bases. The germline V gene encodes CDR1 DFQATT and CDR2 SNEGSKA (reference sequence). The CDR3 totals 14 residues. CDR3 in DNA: TGCAGTGCTAGGTTTCCGGGACAGGGGTTTCCCCAGCATTTT. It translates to CSARFPGQGFPQHF.

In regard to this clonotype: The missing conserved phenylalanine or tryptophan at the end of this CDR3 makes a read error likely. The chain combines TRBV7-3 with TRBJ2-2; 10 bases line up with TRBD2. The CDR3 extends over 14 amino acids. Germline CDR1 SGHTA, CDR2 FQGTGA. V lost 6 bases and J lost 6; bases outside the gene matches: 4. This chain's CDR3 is CASSELAGAGELFL. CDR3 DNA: TGTGCCAGCAGTGAGCTAGCGGGAGCCGGGGAGCTGTTTCTT.

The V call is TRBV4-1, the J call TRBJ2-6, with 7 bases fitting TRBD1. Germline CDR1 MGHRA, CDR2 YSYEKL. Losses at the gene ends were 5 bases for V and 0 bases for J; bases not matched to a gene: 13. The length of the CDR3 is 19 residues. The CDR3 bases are TGCGCCAGCAGCGCCTATCAGAGGGGGCTAGGCTCTGGGGCCAACGTCCTGACTTTC. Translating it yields CASSAYQRGLGSGANVLTF.